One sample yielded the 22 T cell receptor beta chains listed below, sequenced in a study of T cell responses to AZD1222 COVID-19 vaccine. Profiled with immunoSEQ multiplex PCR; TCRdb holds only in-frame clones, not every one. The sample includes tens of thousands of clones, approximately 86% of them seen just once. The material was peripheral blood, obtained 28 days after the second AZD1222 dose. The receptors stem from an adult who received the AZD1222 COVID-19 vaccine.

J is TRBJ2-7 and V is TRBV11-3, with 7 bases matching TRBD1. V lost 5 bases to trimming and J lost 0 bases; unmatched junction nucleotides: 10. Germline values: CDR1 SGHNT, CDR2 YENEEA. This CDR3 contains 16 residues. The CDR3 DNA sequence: TGTGCCAGCAGCCCCAGGACAGGCGCTCCCTCCTACGAGCAGTACTTC. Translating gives CASSPRTGAPSYEQYF.

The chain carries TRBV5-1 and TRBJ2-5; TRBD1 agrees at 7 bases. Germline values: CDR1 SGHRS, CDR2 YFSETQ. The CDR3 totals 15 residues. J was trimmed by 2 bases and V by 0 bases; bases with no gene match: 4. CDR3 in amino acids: CASSLGRTGQETQYF. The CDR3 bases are TGCGCCAGCAGCTTGGGCCGGACAGGTCAAGAGACCCAGTACTTC.

The CDR3 is CASSAPGGLSEKLFF. The CDR3 DNA is TGTGCCAGCAGTGCCCCCGGGGGGCTGTCGGAAAAACTGTTTTTT. The rearrangement links TRBV28 to TRBJ1-4; weak D call: TRBD1 (6 bases). V was pared by 5 bases and J by 8 bases, with 18 bases between. Germline values: CDR1 MDHEN, CDR2 SYDVKM. The CDR3 runs 15 residues.

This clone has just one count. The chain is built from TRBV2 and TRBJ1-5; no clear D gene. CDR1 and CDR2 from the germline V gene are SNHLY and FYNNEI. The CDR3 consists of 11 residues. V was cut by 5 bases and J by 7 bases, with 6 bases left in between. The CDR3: CASSLHQPQHF. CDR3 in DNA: TGTGCCAGCAGTCTTCACCAGCCCCAGCATTTT.

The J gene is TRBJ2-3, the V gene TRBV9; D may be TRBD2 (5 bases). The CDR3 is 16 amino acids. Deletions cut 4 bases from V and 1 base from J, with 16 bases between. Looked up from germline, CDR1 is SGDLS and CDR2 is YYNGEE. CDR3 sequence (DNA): TGTGCCAGCAGCCCCGGGTATGCGGGCCGCACAGATACGCAGTATTTT. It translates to CASSPGYAGRTDTQYF. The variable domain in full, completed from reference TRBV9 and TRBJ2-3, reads DSGVTQTPKHLITATGQRVTLRCSPRSGDLSVYWYQQSLDQGLQFLIQYYNGEERAKGNILERFSAQQFPDLHSELNLSSLELGDSALYFCASSPGYAGRTDTQYFGPGTRLTVL.

CDR3 DNA sequence: TGTGCCAGCAGCGCCACAAGCGCATCAGATACGCAGTATTTT. This sequence encodes CASSATSASDTQYF. The chain employs TRBV28 and TRBJ2-3; D is uncertain. V was cut by 6 bases and J by 4 bases, with 14 bases left in between. This CDR3 comprises 14 residues. The germline V gene encodes CDR1 MDHEN and CDR2 SYDVKM.

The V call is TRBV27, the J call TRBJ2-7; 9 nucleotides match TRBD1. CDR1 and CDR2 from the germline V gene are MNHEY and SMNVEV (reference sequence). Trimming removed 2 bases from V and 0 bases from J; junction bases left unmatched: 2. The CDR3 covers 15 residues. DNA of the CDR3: TGTGCCAGCAGTTTAGGGACAGGGAGCTCCTACGAGCAGTACTTC. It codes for CASSLGTGSSYEQYF.

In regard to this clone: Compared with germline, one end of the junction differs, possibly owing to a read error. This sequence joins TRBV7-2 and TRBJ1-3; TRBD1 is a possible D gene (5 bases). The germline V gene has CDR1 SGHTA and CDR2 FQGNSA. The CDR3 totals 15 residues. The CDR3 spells CASNLRGVAGNTIYF. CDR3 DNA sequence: TGTGCCAGCAACTTAAGAGGGGTTGCGGGAAACACCATATATTTT.

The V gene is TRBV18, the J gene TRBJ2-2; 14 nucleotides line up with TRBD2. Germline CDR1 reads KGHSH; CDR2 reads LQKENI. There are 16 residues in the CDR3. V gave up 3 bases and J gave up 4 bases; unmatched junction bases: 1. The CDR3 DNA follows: TGTGCCAGCTCACCGGGACTAGCGGGAGTCACCGGGGAGCTGTTTTTT. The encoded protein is CASSPGLAGVTGELFF. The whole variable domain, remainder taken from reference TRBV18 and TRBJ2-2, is NAGVMQNPRHLVRRRGQEARLRCSPMKGHSHVYWYRQLPEEGLKFMVYLQKENIIDESGMPKERFSAEFPKEGPSILRIQQVVRGDSAAYFCASSPGLAGVTGELFFGEGSRLTVL.

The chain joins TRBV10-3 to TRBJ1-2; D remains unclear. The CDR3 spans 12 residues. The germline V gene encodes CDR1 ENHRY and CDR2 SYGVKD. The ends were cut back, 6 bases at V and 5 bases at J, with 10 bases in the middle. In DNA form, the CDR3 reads TGTGCCATCAGGGCTACCAAGTATGGCTACACCTTC. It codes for CAIRATKYGYTF.

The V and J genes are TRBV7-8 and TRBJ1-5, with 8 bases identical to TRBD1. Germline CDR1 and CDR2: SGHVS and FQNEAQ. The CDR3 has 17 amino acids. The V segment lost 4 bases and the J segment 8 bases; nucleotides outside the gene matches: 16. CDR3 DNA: TGTGCCAGCAGCTATAGATATGGGGGACAGGCCCACGAGCCCCAGCATTTT. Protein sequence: CASSYRYGGQAHEPQHF.

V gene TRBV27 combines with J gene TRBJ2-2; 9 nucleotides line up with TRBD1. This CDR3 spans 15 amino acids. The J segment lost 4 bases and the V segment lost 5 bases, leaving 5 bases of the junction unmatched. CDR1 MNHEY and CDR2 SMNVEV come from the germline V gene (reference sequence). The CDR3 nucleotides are TGTGCCAGCAGTATCCGGACAGGGGCCACCGGGGAGCTGTTTTTT. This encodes CASSIRTGATGELFF.

CDR3 residues: CAIRGLSTDTQYF. As DNA, the CDR3 is TGTGCCATCAGGGGACTGAGCACAGATACGCAGTATTTT. The chain links TRBV10-3 to TRBJ2-3, with TRBD2 as a possible D gene (6 bases). Deletions cut 6 bases from V and 0 bases from J, with 7 bases between. Germline V gene data show CDR1 as ENHRY and CDR2 as SYGVKD. This CDR3 region has 13 residues.

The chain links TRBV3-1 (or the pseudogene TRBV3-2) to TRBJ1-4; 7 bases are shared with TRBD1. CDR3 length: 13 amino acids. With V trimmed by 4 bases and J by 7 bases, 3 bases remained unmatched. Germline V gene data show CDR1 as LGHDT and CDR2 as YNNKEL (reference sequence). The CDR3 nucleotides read TGTGCCAGCAGCCGGACAGGCGTTGAAAAACTGTTTTTT. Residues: CASSRTGVEKLFF.

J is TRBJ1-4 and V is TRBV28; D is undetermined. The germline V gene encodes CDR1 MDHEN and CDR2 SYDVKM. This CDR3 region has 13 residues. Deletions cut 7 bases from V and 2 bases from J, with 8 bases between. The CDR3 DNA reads TGTGCCAGCAAGTCCGGGACTAATGAAAAACTGTTTTTT. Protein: CASKSGTNEKLFF.

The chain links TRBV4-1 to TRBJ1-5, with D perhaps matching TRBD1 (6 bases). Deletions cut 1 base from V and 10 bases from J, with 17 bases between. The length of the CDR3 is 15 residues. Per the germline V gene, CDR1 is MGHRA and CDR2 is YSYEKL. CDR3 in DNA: TGCGCCAGCAGCCAAGGCCTTGGGACAAGCCACCCCCAGCATTTT. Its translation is CASSQGLGTSHPQHF.

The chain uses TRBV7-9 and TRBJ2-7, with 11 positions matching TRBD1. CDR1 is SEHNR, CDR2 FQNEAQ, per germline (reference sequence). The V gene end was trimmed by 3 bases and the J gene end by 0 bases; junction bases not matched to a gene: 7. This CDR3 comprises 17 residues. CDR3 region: CASSFGTGGFSSYEQYF. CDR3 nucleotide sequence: TGTGCCAGCAGCTTTGGGACAGGGGGTTTTAGCTCCTACGAGCAGTACTTC.

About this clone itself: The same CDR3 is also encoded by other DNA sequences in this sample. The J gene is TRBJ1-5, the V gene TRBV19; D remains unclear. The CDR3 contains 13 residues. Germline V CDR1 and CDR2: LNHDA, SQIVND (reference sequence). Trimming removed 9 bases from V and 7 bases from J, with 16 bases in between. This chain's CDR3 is CASHPRGYQPQHF. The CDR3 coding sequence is TGTGCCAGCCATCCCCGGGGATACCAGCCCCAGCATTTT. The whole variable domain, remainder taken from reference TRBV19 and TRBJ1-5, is DGGITQSPKYLFRKEGQNVTLSCEQNLNHDAMYWYRQDPGQGLRLIYYSQIVNDFQKGDIAEGYSVSREKKESFPLTVTSAQKNPTAFYLCASHPRGYQPQHFGDGTRLSIL.

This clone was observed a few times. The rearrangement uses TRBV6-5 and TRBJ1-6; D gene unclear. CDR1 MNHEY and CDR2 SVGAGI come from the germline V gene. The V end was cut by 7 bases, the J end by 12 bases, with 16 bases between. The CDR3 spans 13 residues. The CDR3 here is CASTEVTQRPLHF. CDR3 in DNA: TGTGCCAGCACGGAGGTCACCCAAAGACCCCTCCACTTT.

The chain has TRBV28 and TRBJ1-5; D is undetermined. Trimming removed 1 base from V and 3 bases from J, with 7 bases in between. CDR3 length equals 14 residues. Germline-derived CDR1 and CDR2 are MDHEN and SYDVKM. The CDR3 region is CASSLSQFNQPQHF. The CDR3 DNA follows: TGTGCCAGCAGTTTATCACAGTTCAATCAGCCCCAGCATTTT.

For the CDR3, the DNA is TGCAGCGTTACAAACTCTGGAAACACCATATATTTT. Protein sequence: CSVTNSGNTIYF. The chain recombines TRBV29-1 with TRBJ1-3; D gene ambiguous. Germline V lookup: CDR1 SQVTM, CDR2 ANQGSEA. With 5 bases removed from V and 0 bases from J, the gap between germline ends came to 5 bases. The length of the CDR3 is 12 residues.

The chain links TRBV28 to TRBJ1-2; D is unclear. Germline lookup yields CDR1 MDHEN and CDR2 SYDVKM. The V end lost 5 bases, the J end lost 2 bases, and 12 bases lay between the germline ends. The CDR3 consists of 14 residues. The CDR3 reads CASSPGLENYGYTF. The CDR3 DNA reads TGTGCCAGCAGTCCTGGACTGGAGAACTATGGCTACACCTTC.